The next 23 T cell receptor beta chains were all read from a single sample in a study of blood T cell repertoires in COVID-19. The data were produced by immunoSEQ multiplex PCR, yet TCRdb's version contains in-frame clones alone and is incomplete. The table shows approximately 180,000 clones, with 80% to 90% occurring only once. Sample: peripheral blood. The source is a man aged 55 to 70 with acute or convalescent COVID-19.

The rearrangement joins TRBV7-9 to TRBJ1-1; a possible D gene is TRBD1 (5 bases). The CDR3 sequence is 15 residues long. V gave up 5 bases and J gave up 1 base, with 14 bases separating them. From germline, CDR1 is SEHNR and CDR2 FQNEAQ (reference sequence). CDR3 in DNA: TGTGCCAGCAGCGGGGGAGGCAGGGAGAACACTGAAGCTTTCTTT. Translation gives CASSGGGRENTEAFF.

The chain employs TRBV6-2 or TRBV6-3 and TRBJ1-1, with D possibly TRBD1 on 5 matching bases. This CDR3 spans 11 amino acids. Germline values: CDR1 MNHEY, CDR2 SVGEGT. V lost 5 bases and J lost 8, with 9 bases in between. For the CDR3, the DNA is TGTGCCAGCAGTCCCGGGGGAGAAGCTTTCTTT. Its protein is CASSPGGEAFF.

This rearrangement joins TRBV5-1 to TRBJ2-1; 9 bases are shared with TRBD2. This CDR3 region has 15 residues. CDR1 is SGHRS and CDR2 is YFSETQ in the germline V gene. Trimming took 2 bases from V and 5 from J; bases not matched to a gene: 5. CDR3 in amino acids: CASSFRLAVNNEQFF. The CDR3 DNA reads TGCGCCAGCAGCTTTAGACTAGCGGTGAACAATGAGCAGTTCTTC. The entire variable domain, with the rest obtained from reference TRBV5-1 and TRBJ2-1, is as follows: KAGVTQTPRYLIKTRGQQVTLSCSPISGHRSVSWYQQTPGQGLQFLFEYFSETQRNKGNFPGRFSGRQFSNSRSEMNVSTLELGDSALYLCASSFRLAVNNEQFFGPGTRLTVL.

V and J are TRBV19 and TRBJ1-4, with 8 bases identical to TRBD1. Trimming at V came to 2 bases and at J to 8 bases, leaving 4 bases not matched to a gene. This CDR3 is built from 14 residues. Germline V gene lookup returns CDR1 LNHDA and CDR2 SQIVND (reference sequence). The CDR3 loop is CASSISRTGEKLFF. Written as DNA, the CDR3 is TGTGCCAGTAGTATAAGCCGGACAGGGGAAAAACTGTTTTTT.

The chain combines TRBV28 with TRBJ2-7, with 7 bases fitting TRBD1. CDR1 and CDR2 (germline): MDHEN, SYDVKM. The length of the CDR3 is 13 residues. V trimming: 6 bases; J trimming: 3 bases; junction bases outside the gene matches: 5. The CDR3 DNA is TGTGCCAGCAGCCGCGGACAGGTCTACGAGCAGTACTTC. This codes for CASSRGQVYEQYF.

The rearrangement uses TRBV12-3 or TRBV12-4 and TRBJ1-1; D remains unclear. V gave up 3 bases and J gave up 3 bases, with 5 bases separating them. The CDR3 totals 12 residues. The CDR3 DNA sequence: TGTGCCAGCAGTTTCGGTCACACTGAAGCTTTCTTT. Translated: CASSFGHTEAFF.

The genes are TRBV27 and TRBJ2-3; D might be TRBD2 (5 bases). The CDR3 covers 15 residues. Per germline, CDR1 MNHEY and CDR2 SMNVEV (reference sequence). V lost 4 bases and J lost 8, with 19 bases in between. CDR3 coding DNA: TGTGCCAGCAGTTCCTCGGGTGCGGGCGGAGCTACGCAGTATTTT. Its protein is CASSSSGAGGATQYF.

This sequence joins TRBV18 and TRBJ2-5; 7 bases are shared with TRBD1. Trimming at V came to 3 bases and at J to 5 bases, leaving 9 bases not matched to a gene. Germline V gene sequence: CDR1 KGHSH, CDR2 LQKENI. There are 15 residues in the CDR3. The CDR3 loop reads CASSPRQGTFETQYF. CDR3 sequence (DNA): TGTGCCAGCTCACCGCGACAGGGAACCTTTGAGACCCAGTACTTC.

This clone appeared a few times. This sequence joins TRBV11-3 and TRBJ2-3; D unclear. V was clipped by 5 bases and J by 1 base, with 4 bases between them. There are 12 residues in the CDR3. From germline, CDR1 is SGHNT and CDR2 YENEEA. CDR3 DNA sequence: TGTGCCAGCAGCAGAGGCACAGATACGCAGTATTTT. It is translated as CASSRGTDTQYF.

The rearrangement uses TRBV5-5 and TRBJ1-6; a possible D gene is TRBD1 (6 bases). Per the germline V gene, CDR1 is SGHKS and CDR2 is YYEKEE (reference sequence). There are 16 residues in the CDR3. V was pared by 4 bases and J by 7 bases, with 18 bases between. The CDR3 sequence is CASSPLQGRYNSPLHF. In nucleotides, the CDR3 is TGTGCCAGCAGCCCTTTACAGGGTAGGTACAATTCACCCCTCCACTTT.

The genes are TRBV7-3 and TRBJ1-1; tentative D call: TRBD1 (6 bases). CDR1 SGHTA and CDR2 FQGTGA come from the germline V gene. The CDR3 consists of 15 residues. Trimming removed 4 bases at V and 2 bases at J, with 14 bases between. This CDR3 reads CASSSGHGVNTEAFF. For the CDR3, the DNA is TGTGCCAGCAGCTCGGGACATGGGGTCAACACTGAAGCTTTCTTT. Looking up the rest from reference TRBV7-3 and TRBJ1-1 gives the full variable domain: GAGVSQTPSNKVTEKGKYVELRCDPISGHTALYWYRQSLGQGPEFLIYFQGTGAADDSGLPNDRFFAVRPEGSVSTLKIQRTERGDSAVYLCASSSGHGVNTEAFFGQGTRLTVV.

Written as DNA, the CDR3 is TGTGCCAGCATCCCGGGGGGAGGGATGAACACTGAAGCTTTCTTT. Its translation is CASIPGGGMNTEAFF. This chain connects TRBV6-6 to TRBJ1-1, with a weak D call TRBD1 (5 bases). The V end lost 7 bases, the J end lost 0 bases, and 15 bases lay between the germline ends. The CDR3 covers 15 residues. Germline V gene sequence: CDR1 MNHNY, CDR2 SVGAGI (reference sequence).

In this sample, this clone turned up once. The rearrangement joins TRBV29-1 to TRBJ1-4, with D maybe TRBD1 (5 bases). Germline assignment: CDR1 SQVTM and CDR2 ANQGSEA. This CDR3 has 14 residues. V shed 2 bases and J shed 7 bases, with 14 bases lying between them. The CDR3 coding sequence is TGCAGCGTTGAACTCCTGGGGGAGGGTGAAAAACTGTTTTTT. The encoded protein is CSVELLGEGEKLFF.

J is TRBJ1-4 and V is TRBV28, with 8 nucleotides matching TRBD1. The germline V gene has CDR1 MDHEN and CDR2 SYDVKM. V was clipped by 5 bases and J by 6 bases; unmatched bases: 5. This CDR3 is built from 14 residues. The CDR3 region has the DNA TGTGCCAGCAGTGGCAGGGGGCAGGATGAAAAACTGTTTTTT. Amino acid sequence: CASSGRGQDEKLFF.

About this clone itself: In the same sample, other DNA sequences code for this CDR3. The V and J genes are TRBV5-1 and TRBJ2-1; TRBD1 might be the D (5 bases). CDR3 length equals 14 residues. V lost 0 bases and J lost 4, with 8 bases in between. Germline V gene data show CDR1 as SGHRS and CDR2 as YFSETQ. The CDR3 DNA is TGCGCCAGCAGCTTGGGACAGACTTACAATGAGCAGTTCTTC. Translating it yields CASSLGQTYNEQFF. The full variable domain, rest sourced from reference TRBV5-1 and TRBJ2-1, is KAGVTQTPRYLIKTRGQQVTLSCSPISGHRSVSWYQQTPGQGLQFLFEYFSETQRNKGNFPGRFSGRQFSNSRSEMNVSTLELGDSALYLCASSLGQTYNEQFFGPGTRLTVL.

This rearrangement joins TRBV7-8 to TRBJ2-7; TRBD2 agrees at 7 bases. Germline V CDR1 and CDR2: SGHVS, FQNEAQ. J was trimmed by 9 bases and V by 5 bases; bases with no gene match: 10. The CDR3 runs to 13 residues. Here the CDR3 reads CASSPTAGGGQYF. CDR3 in DNA: TGTGCCAGCAGCCCCACCGCAGGCGGGGGGCAGTACTTC.

The rearrangement joins TRBV10-1 to TRBJ1-6, with D possibly being TRBD1 (6 bases). Germline V lookup: CDR1 WNHNN, CDR2 SYGVQD (reference sequence). The CDR3 has 15 residues. Trimming removed 10 bases from V and 8 bases from J, with 21 bases in between. The CDR3 loop reads CANPTTGFLDSPLHF. DNA of the CDR3: TGCGCCAACCCTACGACAGGTTTTTTGGATTCACCCCTCCACTTT.

The rearrangement uses TRBV28 and TRBJ1-2, with a weak D call TRBD1 (6 bases). V dropped 8 bases and J dropped 4 bases, with 14 bases sitting between them. The length of the CDR3 is 13 residues. CDR1 and CDR2 from the germline V gene are MDHEN and SYDVKM. In nucleotides, the CDR3 is TGTGCCAGCTCGGACAGAACTATCTATGGCTACACCTTC. Translated, it gives CASSDRTIYGYTF.

The chain carries TRBV5-1 and TRBJ1-4; no reliable D call. Trimming cost V 4 bases and J 0 bases, with 13 bases left between them. The CDR3 totals 16 residues. Germline V lookup: CDR1 SGHRS, CDR2 YFSETQ. Here the CDR3 reads CASSPGGESTNEKLFF. CDR3 nucleotide sequence: TGCGCCAGCAGCCCCGGCGGGGAATCAACTAATGAAAAACTGTTTTTT.

The chain is built from TRBV28 and TRBJ1-6; possibly TRBD1 for D (5 bases). The V gene's germline CDR1 is MDHEN and CDR2 SYDVKM. Trimming shortened V by 6 bases and J by 12 bases, and 18 bases separated the two germline ends. There are 14 residues in the CDR3. CDR3 region: CASSLRTSQVPLHF. The CDR3 DNA follows: TGTGCCAGCAGCCTACGGACAAGTCAAGTACCCCTCCACTTT.

With respect to this clone: Other nucleotide sequences from this sample produce the same CDR3. This sequence joins TRBV3-1 (or the pseudogene TRBV3-2) and TRBJ2-2; D is unclear. This CDR3 region has 13 residues. Trimming left V 4 bases short and J 2 bases short, with 5 bases between. CDR1 and CDR2 from the germline V gene are LGHDT and YNNKEL (reference sequence). DNA of the CDR3: TGTGCCAGCAGCCCCCTTAACACCGGGGAGCTGTTTTTT. This encodes CASSPLNTGELFF.

V usage is TRBV18 and J usage is TRBJ2-7, with TRBD1 matching over 9 bases. V trimming: 3 bases; J trimming: 3 bases; junction bases outside the gene matches: 6. The germline CDR1 and CDR2 sequences are KGHSH and LQKENI. The CDR3 spans 15 residues. This CDR3 is CASSPGTGINYEQYF. In DNA form, the CDR3 reads TGTGCCAGCTCACCCGGGACAGGGATAAACTACGAGCAGTACTTC.

This rearrangement joins TRBV28 to TRBJ2-3, with 9 bases fitting TRBD1. Germline CDR1 reads MDHEN; CDR2 reads SYDVKM. The J segment lost 0 bases and the V segment lost 4 bases, leaving 2 bases of the junction unmatched. The CDR3 spans 15 residues. CDR3 DNA: TGTGCCAGCAGTTCGGGGACAGGGAGCACAGATACGCAGTATTTT. Amino acids: CASSSGTGSTDTQYF.